The rows below give T cell receptor beta chains drawn from one sample of a study of technical replicates of blood from a few donors. The data were produced by immunoSEQ multiplex PCR, yet TCRdb's version contains in-frame clones alone and is incomplete. Of 79,000 or so clones listed, about 90% are singletons. What was sequenced was T cells isolated from PBMCs. Receptors originate from a human donor in good health. Both conserved end residues are part of each CDR3.

V	J	CDR3
TRBV5-6	TRBJ1-1	CASSLGGPGTEAFF
TRBV2	TRBJ2-3	CARATGLAEVGDTQYF
TRBV2	TRBJ2-2	CATGLAGGFNTGELFF
TRBV4-1	TRBJ2-1	CASSQGISRAGGGDEQFF
TRBV11-2	TRBJ2-1	CASSLYRANEQFF
TRBV7-8	TRBJ2-7	CASSPGQGYEQYF
TRBV4-1	TRBJ2-6	CASSQGELSGANVLTF
TRBV7-2	TRBJ1-1	CASSRGQGNTEAFF
TRBV5-4	TRBJ2-7	CASSSPRNPYEQYF
TRBV5-4	TRBJ2-7	CASSSLKSGRYEQYF
TRBV18	TRBJ2-3	CASSPPLAGVDTQYF
TRBV4-3	TRBJ2-7	CASSQDPGEGSYEQYF
TRBV4-3	TRBJ2-1	CASSQDQAGNNEQFF
TRBV19	TRBJ1-4	CASSISGRVEEKLFF
TRBV30	TRBJ2-1	CAWSVTSGTYNEQFF
TRBV19	TRBJ2-7	CASSTWGQLYEQYF
TRBV7-3	TRBJ2-2	CASSPRQGHTGELFF
TRBV2	TRBJ1-1	CASSEIRTGGLGTEAFF
TRBV7-9	TRBJ1-3	CASSLAGLASGNTIYF
TRBV28	TRBJ2-1	CASTLREGGLYNEQFF
TRBV21-1	TRBJ1-2	CASSSRGHPTGGYTF